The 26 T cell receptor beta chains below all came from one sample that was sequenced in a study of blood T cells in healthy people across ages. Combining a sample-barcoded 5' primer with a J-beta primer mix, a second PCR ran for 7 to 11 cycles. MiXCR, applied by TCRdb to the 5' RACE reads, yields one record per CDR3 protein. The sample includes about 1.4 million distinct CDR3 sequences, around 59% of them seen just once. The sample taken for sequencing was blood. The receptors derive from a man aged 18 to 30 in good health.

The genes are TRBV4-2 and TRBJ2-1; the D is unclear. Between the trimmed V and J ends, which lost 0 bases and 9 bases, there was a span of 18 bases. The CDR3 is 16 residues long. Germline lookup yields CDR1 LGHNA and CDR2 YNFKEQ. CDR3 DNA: TGTGCCAGCAGCCAAGATCTTCGTGAGGAAGTGGTTGAGCAGTTCTTC. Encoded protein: CASSQDLREEVVEQFF.

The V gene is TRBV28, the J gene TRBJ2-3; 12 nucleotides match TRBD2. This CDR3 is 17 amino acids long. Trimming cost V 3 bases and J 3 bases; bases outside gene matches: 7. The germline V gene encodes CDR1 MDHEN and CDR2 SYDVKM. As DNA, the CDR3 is TGTGCCAGCAGTTTCAGTCAGACTAGCGGGGGAACAGATACGCAGTATTTT. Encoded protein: CASSFSQTSGGTDTQYF.

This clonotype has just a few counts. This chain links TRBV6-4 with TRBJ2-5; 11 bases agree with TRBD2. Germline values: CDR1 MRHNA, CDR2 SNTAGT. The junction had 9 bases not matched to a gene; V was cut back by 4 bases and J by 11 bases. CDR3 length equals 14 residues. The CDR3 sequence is CASSGSGGADEQYF. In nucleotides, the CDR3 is TGTGCCAGCAGTGGTAGCGGGGGGGCCGATGAGCAGTACTTC.

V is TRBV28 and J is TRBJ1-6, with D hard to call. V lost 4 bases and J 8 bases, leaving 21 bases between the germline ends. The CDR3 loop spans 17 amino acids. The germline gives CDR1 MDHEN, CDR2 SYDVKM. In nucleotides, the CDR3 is TGTGCCAGCAGTTCCACTTCCCGGGGTCCCATGGATTCACCCCTCCACTTT. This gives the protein CASSSTSRGPMDSPLHF.

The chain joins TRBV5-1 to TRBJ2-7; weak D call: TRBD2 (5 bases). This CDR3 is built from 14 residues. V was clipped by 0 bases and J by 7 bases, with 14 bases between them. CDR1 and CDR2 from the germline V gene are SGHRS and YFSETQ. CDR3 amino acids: CASSLATSGNEQYF. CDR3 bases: TGCGCCAGCAGCTTGGCCACTAGTGGGAATGAGCAGTACTTC.

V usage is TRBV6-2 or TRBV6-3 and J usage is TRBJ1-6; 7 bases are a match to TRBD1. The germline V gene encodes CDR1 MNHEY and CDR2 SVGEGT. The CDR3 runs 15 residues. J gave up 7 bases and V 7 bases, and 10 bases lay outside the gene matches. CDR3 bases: TGTGCCAGCACCACTCCCCCGGGACAGAATTCACCCCTCCACTTT. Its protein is CASTTPPGQNSPLHF.

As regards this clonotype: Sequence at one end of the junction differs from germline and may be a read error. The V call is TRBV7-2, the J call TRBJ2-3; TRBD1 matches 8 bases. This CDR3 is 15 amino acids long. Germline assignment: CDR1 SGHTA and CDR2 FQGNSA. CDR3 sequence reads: CASSFWTGSIDTQYF. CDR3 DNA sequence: TGTGCCAGCAGCTTCTGGACAGGGAGCATAGATACGCAGTATTTT.

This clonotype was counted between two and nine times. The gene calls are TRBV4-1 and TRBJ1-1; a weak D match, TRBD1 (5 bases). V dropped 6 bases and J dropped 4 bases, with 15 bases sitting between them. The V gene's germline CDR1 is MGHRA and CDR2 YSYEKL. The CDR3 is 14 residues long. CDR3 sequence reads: CASSPATVFTEAFF. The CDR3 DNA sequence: TGCGCCAGCAGTCCCGCGACAGTCTTCACTGAAGCTTTCTTT.

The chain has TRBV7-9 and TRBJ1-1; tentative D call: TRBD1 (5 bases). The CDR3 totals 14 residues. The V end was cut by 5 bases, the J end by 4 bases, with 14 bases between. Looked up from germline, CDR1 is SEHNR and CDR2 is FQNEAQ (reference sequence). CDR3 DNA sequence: TGTGCCAGCAGCCTTGGGGCGGGGAGCACTGAAGCTTTCTTT. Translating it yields CASSLGAGSTEAFF.

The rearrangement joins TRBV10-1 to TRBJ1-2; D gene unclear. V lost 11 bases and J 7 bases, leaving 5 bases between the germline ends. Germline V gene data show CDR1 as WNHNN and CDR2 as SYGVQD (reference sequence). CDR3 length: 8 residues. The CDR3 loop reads CAAGGYTF. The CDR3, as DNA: TGCGCCGCCGGTGGCTACACCTTC.

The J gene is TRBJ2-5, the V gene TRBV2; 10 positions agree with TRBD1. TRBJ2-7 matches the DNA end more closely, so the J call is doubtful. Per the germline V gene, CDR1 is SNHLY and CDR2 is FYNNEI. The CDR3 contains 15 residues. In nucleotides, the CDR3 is TGTGCCAGCAGTGACCCTAGGACAGGGGGAGGCGAGCAGTACTTC. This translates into CASSDPRTGGGEQYF.

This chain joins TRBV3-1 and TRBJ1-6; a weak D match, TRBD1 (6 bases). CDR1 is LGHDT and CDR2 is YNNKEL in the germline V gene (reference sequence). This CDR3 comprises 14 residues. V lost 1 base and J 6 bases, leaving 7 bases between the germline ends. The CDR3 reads CASSQGTVNSPLHF. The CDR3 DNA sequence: TGTGCCAGCAGCCAAGGGACAGTTAATTCACCCCTCCACTTT.

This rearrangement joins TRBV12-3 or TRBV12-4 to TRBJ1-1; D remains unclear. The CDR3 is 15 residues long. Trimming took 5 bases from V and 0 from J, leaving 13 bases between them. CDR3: CASSTHLSMNTEAFF. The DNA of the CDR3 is TGTGCCAGCAGTACCCATTTGAGTATGAACACTGAAGCTTTCTTT.

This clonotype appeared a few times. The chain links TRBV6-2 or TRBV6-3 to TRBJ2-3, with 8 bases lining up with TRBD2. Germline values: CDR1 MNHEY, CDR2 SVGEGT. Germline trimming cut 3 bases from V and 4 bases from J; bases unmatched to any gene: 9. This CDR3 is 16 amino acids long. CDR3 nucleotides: TGTGCCAGCAGTTATTTCCCGGGGGGGCTTGCAGATACGCAGTATTTT. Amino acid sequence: CASSYFPGGLADTQYF.

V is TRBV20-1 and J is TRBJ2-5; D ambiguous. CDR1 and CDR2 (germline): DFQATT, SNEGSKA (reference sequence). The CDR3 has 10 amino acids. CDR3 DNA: TGCAGGGCTTATCAAGAGACCCAGTACTTC. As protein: CRAYQETQYF.

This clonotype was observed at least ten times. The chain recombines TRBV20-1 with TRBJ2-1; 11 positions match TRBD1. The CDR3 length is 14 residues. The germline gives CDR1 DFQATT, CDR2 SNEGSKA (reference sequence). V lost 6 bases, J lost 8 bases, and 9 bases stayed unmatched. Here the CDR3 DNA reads TGCAGTGCCTCCGGGACAGGGGGTTTCGATGAGCAGTTCTTC. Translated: CSASGTGGFDEQFF.

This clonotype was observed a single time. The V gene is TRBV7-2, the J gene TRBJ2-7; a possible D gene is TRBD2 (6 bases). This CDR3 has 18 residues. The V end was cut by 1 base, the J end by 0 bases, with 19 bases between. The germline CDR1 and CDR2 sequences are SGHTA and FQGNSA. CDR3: CASSLVADTSSYSYEQYF. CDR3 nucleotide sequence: TGTGCCAGCAGCTTAGTAGCGGATACCTCATCCTACTCCTACGAGCAGTACTTC.

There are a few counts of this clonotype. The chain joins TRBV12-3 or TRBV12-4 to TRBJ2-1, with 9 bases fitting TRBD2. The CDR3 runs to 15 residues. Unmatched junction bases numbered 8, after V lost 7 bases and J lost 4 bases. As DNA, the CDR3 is TGTGCCAGCAAGCCACCGGGACTAGCTTACAATGAGCAGTTCTTC. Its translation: CASKPPGLAYNEQFF.

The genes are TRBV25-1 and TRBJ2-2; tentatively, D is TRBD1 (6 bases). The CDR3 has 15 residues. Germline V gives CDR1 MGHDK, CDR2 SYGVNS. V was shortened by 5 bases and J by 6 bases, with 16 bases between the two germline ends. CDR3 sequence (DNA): TGTGCCAGCAGTAGTCTGGGGGCCTTACCCGGGGAGCTGTTTTTT. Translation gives CASSSLGALPGELFF.

The CDR3 reads CASSTLGSEELFF. CDR3 nucleotides: TGTGCCAGCAGTACCTTGGGGTCCGAGGAGCTGTTTTTT. V gene TRBV27 combines with J gene TRBJ2-2; D is undetermined. This CDR3 has 13 amino acids. CDR1 is MNHEY, CDR2 SMNVEV, per germline (reference sequence). V lost 5 bases and J 10 bases, leaving 14 bases between the germline ends.

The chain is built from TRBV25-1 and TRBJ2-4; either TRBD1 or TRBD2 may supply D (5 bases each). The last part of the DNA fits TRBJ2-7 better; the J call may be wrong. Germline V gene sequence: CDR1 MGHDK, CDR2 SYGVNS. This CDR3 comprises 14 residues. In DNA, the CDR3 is TGTGCCAGCAGTGAATGGGGGACCGCCTACGAGCAGTACTTC. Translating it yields CASSEWGTAYEQYF.

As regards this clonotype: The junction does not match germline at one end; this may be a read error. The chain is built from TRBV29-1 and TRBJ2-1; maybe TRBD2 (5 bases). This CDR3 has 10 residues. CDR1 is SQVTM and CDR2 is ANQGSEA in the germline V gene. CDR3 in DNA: TGCAGCGTCGGGGTAAATGGGCAGTTCTTC. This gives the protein CSVGVNGQFF.

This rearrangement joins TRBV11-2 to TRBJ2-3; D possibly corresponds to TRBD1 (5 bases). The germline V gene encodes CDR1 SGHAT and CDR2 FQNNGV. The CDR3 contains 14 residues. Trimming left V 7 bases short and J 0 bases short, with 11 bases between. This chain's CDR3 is CASTQGISTDTQYF. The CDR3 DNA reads TGTGCCAGCACCCAGGGTATCAGCACAGATACGCAGTATTTT.

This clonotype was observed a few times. The CDR3 DNA reads as TGTGCCAGCAGTGATGGGACTAGTATGTTCTTC. It codes for CASSDGTSMFF. The chain is built from TRBV2 and TRBJ2-1; 8 bases agree with TRBD2. V was clipped by 3 bases and J by 15 bases; unmatched bases: 4. The CDR3 consists of 11 residues. Germline V gene data show CDR1 as SNHLY and CDR2 as FYNNEI. Supplemented by reference TRBV2 and TRBJ2-1, the full variable domain reads EPEVTQTPSHQVTQMGQEVILRCVPISNHLYFYWYRQILGQKVEFLVSFYNNEISEKSEIFDDQFSVERPDGSNFTLKIRSTKLEDSAMYFCASSDGTSMFFGPGTRLTVL.

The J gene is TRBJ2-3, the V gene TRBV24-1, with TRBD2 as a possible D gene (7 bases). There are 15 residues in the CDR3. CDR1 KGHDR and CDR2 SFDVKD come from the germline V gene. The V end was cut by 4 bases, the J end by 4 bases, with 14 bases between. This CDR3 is CATSDPGRGADTQYF. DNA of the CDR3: TGTGCCACCAGTGACCCAGGGAGGGGGGCAGATACGCAGTATTTT.

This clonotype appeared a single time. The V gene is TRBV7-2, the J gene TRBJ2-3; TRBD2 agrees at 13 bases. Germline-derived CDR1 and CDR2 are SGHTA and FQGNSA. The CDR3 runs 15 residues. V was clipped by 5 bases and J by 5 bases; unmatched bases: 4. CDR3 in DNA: TGTGCCAGCAGCCGGGGACTAGCGGGGAAAGATACGCAGTATTTT. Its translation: CASSRGLAGKDTQYF.